The sequence of this T cell receptor beta chain was determined in a study of T cell repertoires in cytomegalovirus infection. Across the whole study: Carrying CMV and the relevant HLA type showed in public TCR beta signatures.

TCRdb re-called the reads through MiXCR, storing one row per CDR3 protein. The profile shows about 360,000 distinct CDR3 sequences, 15% to 20% of them singletons. On this clonotype itself: Its specificity is unknown.

Whole-study findings and limits: Identification of carriers of CMV plus the relevant HLA was achieved through cumulative public TCR beta family frequency. HLA-C-restricted CMV-specific TCR beta clonotypes were dominant in the ex vivo response.

CDR3 length: 14 residues. Trimming stripped 5 bases from V and 5 bases from J, with 15 bases between. This rearrangement joins TRBV12-3 or TRBV12-4 to TRBJ1-1, with TRBD1 as a possible D gene (6 bases). The origin of this receptor is a human donor in good health (CMV status not recorded). Some clones in this sample may be carry-over from other donors' samples. The source material was PBMCs. The CDR3 DNA sequence: TGTGCCAGCAGTAAATACAGGGAAGGGACTGAAGCTTTCTTT. This gives the protein CASSKYREGTEAFF.